This T cell receptor (beta chain) was sequenced during a study of T cells in Graves' hyperthyroidism and ophthalmopathy. Amplified TCR beta CDR3 regions came from RNA transcripts. Carried out on the TCR CDR3, a first-round RT-PCR used the HTBI primer set. TCRdb ran MiXCR on the multiplex PCR reads and lists one entry per CDR3 protein. Of under 300,000 distinct CDR3 sequences listed, approximately 23% are singletons. Study-wide results and limits: Blood also showed most of the thyroid clonotypes that were expanded above 0.001. Onset of ophthalmopathy came a median roughly 6.5 months after the model predicted it.

Duration under 3 months, a NOSPECS grade of at least 4, and a Clinical Activity Score of at least 3 characterized the ophthalmopathy patients. This clonotype was seen at least ten times. Its cognate antigen is unknown. The specimen sequenced was blood. The sequence was obtained from a man aged 30 to 45 with Graves' ophthalmopathy.

CDR3 DNA sequence: TGTGCCAGCAGCTCCCGGACTAGCGGGCTAACGTACAATGAGCAGTTCTTC. Translation gives CASSSRTSGLTYNEQFF. The V and J genes are TRBV11-2 and TRBJ2-1; 11 nucleotides agree with TRBD2. With 4 bases clipped from V and 4 bases from J, the junction kept 9 bases outside the gene matches. CDR1 is SGHAT, CDR2 FQNNGV, per germline. The length of the CDR3 is 17 residues.